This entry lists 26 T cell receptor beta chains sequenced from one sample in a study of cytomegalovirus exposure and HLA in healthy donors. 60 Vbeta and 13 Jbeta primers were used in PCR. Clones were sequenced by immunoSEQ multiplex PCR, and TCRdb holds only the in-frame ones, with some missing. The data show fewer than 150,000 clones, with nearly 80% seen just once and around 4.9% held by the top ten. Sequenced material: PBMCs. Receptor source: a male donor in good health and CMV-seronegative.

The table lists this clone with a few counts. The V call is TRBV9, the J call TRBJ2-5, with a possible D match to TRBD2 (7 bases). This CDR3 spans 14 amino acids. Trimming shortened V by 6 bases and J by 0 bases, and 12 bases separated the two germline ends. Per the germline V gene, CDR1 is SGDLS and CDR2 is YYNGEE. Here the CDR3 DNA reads TGTGCCAGCAATGCGGGGGCTTACCAAGAGACCCAGTACTTC. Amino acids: CASNAGAYQETQYF.

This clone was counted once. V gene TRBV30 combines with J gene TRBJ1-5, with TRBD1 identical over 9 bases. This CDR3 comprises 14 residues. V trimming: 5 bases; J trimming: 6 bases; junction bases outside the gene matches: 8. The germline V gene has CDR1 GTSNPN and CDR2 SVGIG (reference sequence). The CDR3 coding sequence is TGTGCCTGGGACCGACAGGGGGATGGTCAGCCCCAGCATTTT. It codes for CAWDRQGDGQPQHF.

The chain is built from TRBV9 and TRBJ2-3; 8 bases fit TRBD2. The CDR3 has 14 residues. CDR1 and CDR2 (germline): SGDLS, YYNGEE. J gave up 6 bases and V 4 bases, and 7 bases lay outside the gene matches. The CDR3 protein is CASSFRGGRDTQYF. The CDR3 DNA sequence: TGTGCCAGCAGCTTCCGCGGGGGGCGGGATACGCAGTATTTT.

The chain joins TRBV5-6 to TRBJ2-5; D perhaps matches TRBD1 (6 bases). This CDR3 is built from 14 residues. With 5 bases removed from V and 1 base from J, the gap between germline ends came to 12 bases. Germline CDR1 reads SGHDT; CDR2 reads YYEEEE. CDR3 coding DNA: TGTGCCAGCAGACTTGGACAGTTCCAAGAGACCCAGTACTTC. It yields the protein CASRLGQFQETQYF. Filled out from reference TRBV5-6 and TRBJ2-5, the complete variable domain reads DAGVTQSPTHLIKTRGQQVTLRCSPKSGHDTVSWYQQALGQGPQFIFQYYEEEERQRGNFPDRFSGHQFPNYSSELNVNALLLGDSALYLCASRLGQFQETQYFGPGTRLLVL.

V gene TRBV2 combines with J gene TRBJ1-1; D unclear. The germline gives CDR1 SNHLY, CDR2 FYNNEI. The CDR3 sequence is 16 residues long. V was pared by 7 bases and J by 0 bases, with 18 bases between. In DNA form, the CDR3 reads TGTGCCAGCAATTGGCGGGCGCTTAGTGTGAACACTGAAGCTTTCTTT. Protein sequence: CASNWRALSVNTEAFF.

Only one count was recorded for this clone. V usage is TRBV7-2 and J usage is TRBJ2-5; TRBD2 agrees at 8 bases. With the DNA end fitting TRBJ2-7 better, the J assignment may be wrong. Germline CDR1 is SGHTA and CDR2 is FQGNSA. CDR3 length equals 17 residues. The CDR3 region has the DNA TGTGCCAGCAGCTCAACCGTCCGCGGGGGGTTGATCCACGAGCAGTACTTC. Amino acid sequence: CASSSTVRGGLIHEQYF.

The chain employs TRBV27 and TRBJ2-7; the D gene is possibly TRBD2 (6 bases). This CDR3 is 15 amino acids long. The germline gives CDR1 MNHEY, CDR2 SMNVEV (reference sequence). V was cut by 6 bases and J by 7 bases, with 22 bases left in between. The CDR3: CASRLLGLQAGEQYF. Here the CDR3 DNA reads TGTGCCAGCAGACTATTGGGACTCCAGGCCGGGGAGCAGTACTTC.

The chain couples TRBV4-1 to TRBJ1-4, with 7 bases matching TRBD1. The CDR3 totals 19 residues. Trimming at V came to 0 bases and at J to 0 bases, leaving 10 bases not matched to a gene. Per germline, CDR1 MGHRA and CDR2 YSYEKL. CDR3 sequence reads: CASSQDSTGIHATNEKLFF. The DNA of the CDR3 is TGCGCCAGCAGCCAAGACTCGACAGGGATACACGCAACTAATGAAAAACTGTTTTTT.

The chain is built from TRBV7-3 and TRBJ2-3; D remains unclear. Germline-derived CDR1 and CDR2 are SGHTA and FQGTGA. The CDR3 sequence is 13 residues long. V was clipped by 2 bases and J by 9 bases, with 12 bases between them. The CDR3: CASSLDGSDTQYF. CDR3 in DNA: TGTGCCAGCAGCTTAGACGGGTCCGACACGCAGTATTTT.

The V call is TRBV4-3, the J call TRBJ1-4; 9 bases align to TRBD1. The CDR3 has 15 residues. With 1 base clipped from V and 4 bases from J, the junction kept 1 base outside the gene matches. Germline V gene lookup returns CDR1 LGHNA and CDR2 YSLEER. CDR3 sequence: CASSQGTGVNEKLFF. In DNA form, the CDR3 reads TGCGCCAGCAGCCAAGGGACAGGGGTTAATGAAAAACTGTTTTTT.

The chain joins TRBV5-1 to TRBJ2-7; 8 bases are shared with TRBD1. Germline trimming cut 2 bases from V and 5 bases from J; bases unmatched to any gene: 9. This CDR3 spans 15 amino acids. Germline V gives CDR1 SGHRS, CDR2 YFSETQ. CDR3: CASSLGGQGAHEQYF. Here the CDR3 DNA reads TGCGCCAGCAGCTTAGGAGGCCAGGGGGCCCACGAGCAGTACTTC.

The CDR3 is CATSRRVTGEGYTF. The DNA of the CDR3 is TGTGCCACCAGCAGGCGGGTGACAGGGGAGGGGTACACCTTC. V usage is TRBV15 and J usage is TRBJ1-2, with 8 bases that match TRBD1. From germline, CDR1 is LNHNV and CDR2 YYDKDF (reference sequence). This CDR3 has 14 amino acids. The trim removed 3 bases at V and 11 bases at J, leaving 11 bases unmatched.

Written as DNA, the CDR3 is TGTGCCAGCAGCCTGAGACAGGGAGGATCCTACAATGAGCAGTTCTTC. Translating gives CASSLRQGGSYNEQFF. This sequence joins TRBV5-4 and TRBJ2-1; possibly TRBD1 for D (7 bases). Germline V lookup: CDR1 SGHNT, CDR2 YYREEE (reference sequence). The V gene lost 4 bases and the J gene lost 1 base, with 15 bases spanning the gap. This CDR3 spans 16 amino acids.

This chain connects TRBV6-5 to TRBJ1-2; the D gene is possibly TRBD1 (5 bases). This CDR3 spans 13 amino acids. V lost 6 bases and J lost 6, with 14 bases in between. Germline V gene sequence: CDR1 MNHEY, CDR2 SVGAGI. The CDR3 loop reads CASRPSGGDGYTF. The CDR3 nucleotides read TGTGCCAGCAGGCCCAGTGGAGGGGATGGCTACACCTTC.

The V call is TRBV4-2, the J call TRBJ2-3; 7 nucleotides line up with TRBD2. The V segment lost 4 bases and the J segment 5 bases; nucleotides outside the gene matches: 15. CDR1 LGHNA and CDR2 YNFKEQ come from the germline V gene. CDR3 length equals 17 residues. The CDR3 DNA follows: TGTGCCAGCAGCCCGCGTTCCGAGGGAGGGATAGGAGATACGCAGTATTTT. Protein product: CASSPRSEGGIGDTQYF.

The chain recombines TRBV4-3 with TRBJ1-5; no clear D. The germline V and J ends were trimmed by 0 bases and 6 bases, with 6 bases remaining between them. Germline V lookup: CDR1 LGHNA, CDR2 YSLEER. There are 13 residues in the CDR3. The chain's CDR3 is CASSQDGGQPQHF. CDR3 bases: TGCGCCAGCAGCCAAGACGGTGGTCAGCCCCAGCATTTT.

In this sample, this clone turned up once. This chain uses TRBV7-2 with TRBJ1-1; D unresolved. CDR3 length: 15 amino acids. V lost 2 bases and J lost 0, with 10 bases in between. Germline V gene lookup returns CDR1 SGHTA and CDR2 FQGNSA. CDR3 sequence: CASSLHTRVNTEAFF. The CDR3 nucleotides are TGTGCCAGCAGCTTACATACCCGAGTGAACACTGAAGCTTTCTTT.

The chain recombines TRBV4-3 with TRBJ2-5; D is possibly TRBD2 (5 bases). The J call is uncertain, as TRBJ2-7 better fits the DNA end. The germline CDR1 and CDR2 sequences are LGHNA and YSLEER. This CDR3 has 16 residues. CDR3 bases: TGCGCCAGCAGCCAAGATCCTGACGCCGGGGTGCGCGAGCAGTACTTC. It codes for CASSQDPDAGVREQYF.

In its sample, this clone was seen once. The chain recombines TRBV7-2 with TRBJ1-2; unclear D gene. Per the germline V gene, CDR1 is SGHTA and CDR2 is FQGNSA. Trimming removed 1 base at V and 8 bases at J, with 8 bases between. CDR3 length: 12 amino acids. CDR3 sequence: CASSLGPGGYTF. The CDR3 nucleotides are TGTGCCAGCAGCTTAGGACCGGGGGGCTACACCTTC.

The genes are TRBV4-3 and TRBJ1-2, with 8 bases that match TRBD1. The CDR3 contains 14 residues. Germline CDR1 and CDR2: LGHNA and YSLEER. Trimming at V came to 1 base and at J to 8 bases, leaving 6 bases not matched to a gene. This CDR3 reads CASSQGDRGRGYTF. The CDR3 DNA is TGCGCCAGCAGCCAAGGAGACAGGGGACGAGGCTACACCTTC.

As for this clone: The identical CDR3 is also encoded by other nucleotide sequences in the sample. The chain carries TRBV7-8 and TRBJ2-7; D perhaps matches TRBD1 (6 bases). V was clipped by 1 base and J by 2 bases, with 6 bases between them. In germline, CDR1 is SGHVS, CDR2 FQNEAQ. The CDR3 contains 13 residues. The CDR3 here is CASSLGTAYEQYF. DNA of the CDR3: TGTGCCAGCAGCTTAGGGACAGCCTACGAGCAGTACTTC.

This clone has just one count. CDR3 loop: CASSLTGARNQPQHF. CDR3 nucleotide sequence: TGTGCCAGCAGCCTGACAGGGGCACGGAATCAGCCCCAGCATTTT. The chain uses TRBV27 and TRBJ1-5; 8 bases line up with TRBD1. V shed 6 bases and J 4 bases; nucleotides not matched to a gene: 8. Germline values: CDR1 MNHEY, CDR2 SMNVEV (reference sequence). The CDR3 totals 15 residues.

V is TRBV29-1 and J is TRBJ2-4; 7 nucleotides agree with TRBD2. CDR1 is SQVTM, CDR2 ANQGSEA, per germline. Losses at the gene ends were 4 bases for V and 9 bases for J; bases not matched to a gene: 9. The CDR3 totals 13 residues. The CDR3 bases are TGCAGCGTTGGATGGGGGGGGAGAGGCATTCAGTACTTC. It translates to CSVGWGGRGIQYF.

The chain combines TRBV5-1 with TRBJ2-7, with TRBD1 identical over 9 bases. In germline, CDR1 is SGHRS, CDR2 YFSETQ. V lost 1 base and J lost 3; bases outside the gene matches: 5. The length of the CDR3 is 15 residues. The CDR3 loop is CASSLSSGQGYEQYF. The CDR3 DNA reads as TGCGCCAGCAGCTTGAGTTCGGGACAGGGCTACGAGCAGTACTTC. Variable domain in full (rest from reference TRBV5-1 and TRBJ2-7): KAGVTQTPRYLIKTRGQQVTLSCSPISGHRSVSWYQQTPGQGLQFLFEYFSETQRNKGNFPGRFSGRQFSNSRSEMNVSTLELGDSALYLCASSLSSGQGYEQYFGPGTRLTVT.

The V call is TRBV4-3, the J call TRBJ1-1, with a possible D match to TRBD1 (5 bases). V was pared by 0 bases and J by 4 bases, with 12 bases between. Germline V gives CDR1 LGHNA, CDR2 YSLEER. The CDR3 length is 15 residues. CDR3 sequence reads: CASSQDRLGLTEAFF. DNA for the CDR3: TGCGCCAGCAGCCAAGATCGATTGGGGCTCACTGAAGCTTTCTTT.

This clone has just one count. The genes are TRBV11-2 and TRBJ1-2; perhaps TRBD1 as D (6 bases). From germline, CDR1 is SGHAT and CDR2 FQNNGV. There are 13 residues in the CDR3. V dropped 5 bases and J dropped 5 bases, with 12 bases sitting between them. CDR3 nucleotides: TGTGCCAGCAGCCCCGGGACACCTTATGGCTACACCTTC. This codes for CASSPGTPYGYTF.